Listed below are T cell receptor beta chains from one sample, sequenced in a study of spatial heterogeneity in lung cancer. One entry per CDR3 protein results from TCRdb running MiXCR on the 5' RACE reads. This table holds around 60,000 distinct CDR3 sequences, around 8.2% found once. This specimen was PBMCs, taken at surgery. These TCRs come from a female donor with early-stage non-small cell lung cancer. CDR3s include the opening cysteine and the closing phenylalanine or tryptophan. A D gene is named only where the DNA matches it firmly. Clone size is given for some rows only: seen once, a few or many times, or a class if the clone is expanded.

size	D	V	J	CDR3	DNA
-	-	TRBV5-1	TRBJ1-5	CASSFRDQPQHF	TGCGCCAGCAGCTTTAGAGATCAGCCCCAGCATTTT
few	TRBD1	TRBV5-1	TRBJ1-2	CASSPGTAQGYGYTF	TGCGCCAGCAGCCCCGGGACAGCCCAGGGGTATGGCTACACCTTC
many	-	TRBV5-1	TRBJ1-2	CASSFPDPYEGYTF	TGCGCCAGCAGCTTTCCAGACCCCTATGAAGGCTACACCTTC
few	TRBD1	TRBV20-1	TRBJ2-7	CSAPPGQGAYEQYF	TGCAGTGCTCCACCGGGACAGGGAGCCTACGAGCAGTACTTC
many	-	TRBV28	TRBJ2-4	CASSLGGPKNIQYF	TGTGCCAGCAGTCTGGGGGGCCCCAAAAACATTCAGTACTTC
few	-	TRBV20-1	TRBJ2-3	CGTYGITDTQYF	TGCGGGACTTATGGAATCACAGATACGCAGTATTTT
many	-	TRBV11-1	TRBJ1-2	CASSLGAQARYGYTF	TGTGCCAGCAGCTTAGGTGCGCAGGCCCGCTATGGCTACACCTTC
few	-	TRBV28	TRBJ2-5	CASRQGETQYF	TGTGCCAGCAGGCAGGGGGAGACCCAGTACTTC
many	-	TRBV12-3/TRBV12-4	TRBJ1-1	CASSTGLMNTEAFF	TGTGCCAGCAGCACGGGACTCATGAACACTGAAGCTTTCTTT
few	-	TRBV9	TRBJ2-5	CASSVQGEETQYF	TGTGCCAGCAGCGTACAGGGAGAGGAGACCCAGTACTTC
-	TRBD1	TRBV14	TRBJ2-1	CASSQDFRTGGISEQFF	TGTGCCAGCAGCCAAGATTTCCGGACAGGGGGCATCTCTGAGCAGTTCTTC
many	-	TRBV3-1	TRBJ2-3	CASSKVSTDTQYF	TGTGCCAGCAGCAAAGTCTCAACAGATACGCAGTATTTT
few	-	TRBV7-3	TRBJ2-7	CASSSSAQSYEQYF	TGTGCCAGCAGCTCCTCGGCACAGTCCTACGAGCAGTACTTC
-	-	TRBV5-1	TRBJ1-3	CASSLREGSGNTIYF	TGCGCCAGCAGCTTGAGGGAGGGCTCTGGAAACACCATATATTTT
many	TRBD2	TRBV11-3	TRBJ2-5	CASSPGPGLGAQKTQYF	TGTGCCAGCAGCCCGGGTCCGGGACTAGGAGCTCAGAAGACCCAGTACTTC
few	TRBD1	TRBV20-1	TRBJ1-5	CSARGGTGGNQPQHF	TGCAGTGCTAGAGGGGGGACAGGAGGCAATCAGCCCCAGCATTTT
-	TRBD1	TRBV9	TRBJ1-2	CASSVGGGTDYGYTF	TGTGCCAGCAGCGTAGGCGGGGGGACAGACTATGGCTACACCTTC
many	TRBD2	TRBV5-1	TRBJ2-7	CASSEGLASYEQYF	TGCGCCAGCAGCGAAGGACTAGCGTCCTACGAGCAGTACTTC
-	TRBD1	TRBV18	TRBJ2-7	CASSPDRAGEQYF	TGTGCCAGCTCCCCGGACAGGGCGGGCGAGCAGTACTTC
many	-	TRBV20-1	TRBJ1-5	CSARSQGSQPQHF	TGCAGTGCTAGATCGCAGGGGTCTCAGCCCCAGCATTTT
-	TRBD2	TRBV6-2/TRBV6-3	TRBJ2-1	CASSYSGAGAMNEQFF	TGTGCCAGCAGTTACTCAGGGGCGGGAGCAATGAATGAGCAGTTCTTC
many	TRBD1	TRBV2	TRBJ2-3	CASSELGDSEWDTQYF	TGTGCCAGCAGTGAACTTGGGGACAGCGAGTGGGATACGCAGTATTTT
few	TRBD1	TRBV24-1	TRBJ2-1	CATRGTGGTDEQFF	TGTGCCACCCGAGGGACAGGTGGGACGGATGAGCAGTTCTTC
-	TRBD2	TRBV15	TRBJ2-1	CATSTGLVGEQFF	TGTGCCACCAGCACCGGACTAGTCGGTGAGCAGTTCTTC
-	-	TRBV20-1	TRBJ2-7	CSARESGKHSYEQYF	TGCAGTGCTAGAGAGTCCGGGAAGCACTCCTACGAGCAGTACTTC
many	TRBD1	TRBV5-1	TRBJ2-5	CASSPGTGSETQYF	TGCGCCAGCAGCCCGGGGACAGGGTCCGAGACCCAGTACTTC
few	-	TRBV20-1	TRBJ2-2	CSASEGGPANTGELFF	TGCAGTGCTAGTGAAGGGGGGCCCGCGAACACCGGGGAGCTGTTTTTT
many	-	TRBV28	TRBJ1-2	CASRPTLGGEPNYGYTF	TGTGCCAGCAGGCCAACCCTCGGCGGGGAACCAAACTATGGCTACACCTTC
few	-	TRBV12-3/TRBV12-4	TRBJ1-2	CASTLRQLVYGYTF	TGTGCCAGCACCCTTCGACAGCTAGTCTATGGCTACACCTTC
few	TRBD1	TRBV27	TRBJ1-4	CASSRRDRNEKLFF	TGTGCCAGCAGTAGACGGGACAGGAATGAAAAACTGTTTTTT
few	-	TRBV11-2	TRBJ1-4	CASSVSQGNEKLFF	TGTGCCAGCAGCGTTAGCCAGGGGAATGAAAAACTGTTTTTT
many	-	TRBV3-1	TRBJ1-1	CASSQSSDTEAFF	TGTGCCAGCAGCCAATCGTCGGACACTGAAGCTTTCTTT
-	-	TRBV10-1	TRBJ1-1	CASSKTMDTEAFF	TGCGCCAGCAGTAAAACTATGGACACTGAAGCTTTCTTT
many	-	TRBV12-3/TRBV12-4	TRBJ1-5	CASSLYRDQPQHF	TGTGCCAGCAGTTTATACAGGGATCAGCCCCAGCATTTT
-	-	TRBV7-8	TRBJ1-5	CASSYGVDNQPQHF	TGTGCCAGCAGCTACGGGGTTGACAATCAGCCCCAGCATTTT
few	TRBD1	TRBV28	TRBJ1-6	CAVWGQPTGQAPLHF	TGTGCCGTCTGGGGACAGCCGACAGGTCAGGCACCCCTCCACTTT